This T cell receptor beta chain was captured in a study of cytomegalovirus exposure and HLA in healthy donors. Overall study findings and caveats: It was reportedly the case that the classifier diagnosed cytomegalovirus status with high specificity and sensitivity. As confirmed in vitro, a few CMV-associated chains were specific for CMV antigens. Many donors shared some public TCRs, even though most TCR sequences were rare. A prior analysis recorded that most TCR beta V segments were productive about 90% or about 30% of the time.

As regards this clone: The antigen is unknown.

From germline, CDR1 is MNHNY and CDR2 SVGAGI (reference sequence). This CDR3 has 13 amino acids. Unmatched junction bases numbered 2, after V lost 6 bases and J lost 2 bases. Researchers ran the PCR with 60 Vbeta and 13 Jbeta primers. Data came from immunoSEQ multiplex PCR; TCRdb stores just in-frame clones and leaves some out. The sample comprises 140,000 to 150,000 clones, roughly 80% of which are singletons, and about 4.4% rests with the top ten. Sequences were obtained from PBMCs. The chain uses TRBV6-6 and TRBJ2-5, with 8 nucleotides matching TRBD2. The source of this sequence is a man in his forties or fifties in good health and CMV-seronegative. Written as DNA, the CDR3 is TGTGCCAGCAGGAGCGGGGGACAAGAGACCCAGTACTTC. Encoded protein: CASRSGGQETQYF.